This TCR beta chain was captured by sequencing in a study of blood T cell repertoires in COVID-19. Whole-study context: COVID-19 samples, acute and convalescent, were from the United States, Italy and Spain.

CDR3 length: 16 residues. Germline lookup yields CDR1 LNHDA and CDR2 SQIVND (reference sequence). Trimming left V 3 bases short and J 0 bases short, with 12 bases between. Per the original methods: Counts of nucleated cells, estimated from reference gene primer amplification, were obtained. Clones were sequenced by immunoSEQ multiplex PCR, and TCRdb holds only the in-frame ones, with some missing. Clonal size and the V and J genes are those of that table, whereas D and trimming came from the DNA. The sample carries 150,000 to 200,000 clones, approximately 86% recorded once. V gene TRBV19 combines with J gene TRBJ2-1; D remains unclear. Sequencing input: peripheral blood. This TCR was sampled from a man aged 70-80 years with active or convalescent COVID-19. The CDR3 bases are TGTGCCAGTAGTATGGGCAGATTGAGCTCCTACAATGAGCAGTTCTTC. This sequence encodes CASSMGRLSSYNEQFF.